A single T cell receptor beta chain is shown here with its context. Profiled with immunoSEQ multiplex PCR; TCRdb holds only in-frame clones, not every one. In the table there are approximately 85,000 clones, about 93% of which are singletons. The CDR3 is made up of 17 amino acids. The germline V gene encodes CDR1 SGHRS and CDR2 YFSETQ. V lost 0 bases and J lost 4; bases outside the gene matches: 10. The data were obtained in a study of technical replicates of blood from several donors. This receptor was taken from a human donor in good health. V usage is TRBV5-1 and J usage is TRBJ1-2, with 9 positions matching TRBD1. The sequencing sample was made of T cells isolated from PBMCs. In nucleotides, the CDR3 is TGCGCCAGCAGCTTGGCAATGAGACAGGGGGGAATCTATGGCTACACCTTC. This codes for CASSLAMRQGGIYGYTF.